A single sample is the source of the 12 T cell receptor beta chains below, sequenced in a study of blood T cell repertoires in COVID-19. Measured with immunoSEQ multiplex PCR; TCRdb has only the in-frame clones, and not every one. The sample has fewer than 250,000 clones; around four fifths are singletons. The sample consisted of peripheral blood. These TCRs come from a man aged 55 to 69 with COVID-19, enrolled during active disease.

This rearrangement joins TRBV4-2 to TRBJ1-5, with unresolved D. Germline loops: CDR1 LGHNA, CDR2 YNFKEQ. CDR3 length equals 15 residues. V gave up 0 bases and J gave up 4 bases, with 10 bases separating them. CDR3 loop: CASSQEGVLNQPQHF. The CDR3 region has the DNA TGTGCCAGCAGCCAAGAGGGAGTCCTAAATCAGCCCCAGCATTTT.

This clone was picked up a small number of times. The chain is built from TRBV28 and TRBJ1-5, with TRBD1 as a possible D gene (6 bases). V shed 1 base and J shed 7 bases, with 14 bases lying between them. This CDR3 spans 15 amino acids. Germline V lookup: CDR1 MDHEN, CDR2 SYDVKM. The CDR3 spells CASSLFGAGEQPQHF. The CDR3 nucleotides read TGTGCCAGCAGTTTATTCGGGGCAGGGGAGCAGCCCCAGCATTTT.

This clone came up once. This sequence joins TRBV9 and TRBJ2-1; 7 bases agree with TRBD1. From germline, CDR1 is SGDLS and CDR2 YYNGEE. This CDR3 contains 15 residues. The J segment lost 3 bases and the V segment lost 0 bases, leaving 3 bases of the junction unmatched. The CDR3 spells CASSVEWDSYNEQFF. The CDR3 bases are TGTGCCAGCAGCGTAGAATGGGACAGCTACAATGAGCAGTTCTTC.

The chain carries TRBV27 and TRBJ1-1; D is possibly TRBD1 (5 bases). This CDR3 has 16 amino acids. CDR1 MNHEY and CDR2 SMNVEV come from the germline V gene (reference sequence). With 2 bases removed from V and 0 bases from J, the gap between germline ends came to 13 bases. Here the CDR3 DNA reads TGTGCCAGCAGTTTAGCGGGGGGTAAGGTGAACACTGAAGCTTTCTTT. It specifies CASSLAGGKVNTEAFF.

CDR3 amino acids: CASSHQGYGTEAFF. The CDR3 DNA reads TGTGCCAGCAGTCATCAGGGTTACGGCACTGAAGCTTTCTTT. The chain recombines TRBV14 with TRBJ1-1, with D possibly matching TRBD1 (5 bases). The CDR3 runs to 14 residues. Trimming pared 6 bases from V and 4 bases from J, leaving 15 bases between. Per the germline V gene, CDR1 is SGHDN and CDR2 is FVKESK. Full variable domain (remainder filled in from reference TRBV14 and TRBJ1-1): EAGVTQFPSHSVIEKGQTVTLRCDPISGHDNLYWYRRVMGKEIKFLLHFVKESKQDESGMPNNRFLAERTGGTYSTLKVQPAELEDSGVYFCASSHQGYGTEAFFGQGTRLTVV.

V and J are TRBV7-2 and TRBJ2-1; 11 bases align to TRBD2. Germline loops: CDR1 SGHTA, CDR2 FQGNSA. The CDR3 consists of 17 residues. Unmatched junction bases numbered 11, after V lost 6 bases and J lost 4 bases. CDR3 in amino acids: CASRLVLGTSGYNEQFF. The CDR3 nucleotides read TGTGCCAGCAGGCTCGTGCTCGGGACTAGCGGATACAATGAGCAGTTCTTC.

V and J are TRBV19 and TRBJ1-3; D ambiguous. Germline assignment: CDR1 LNHDA and CDR2 SQIVND (reference sequence). V was shortened by 5 bases and J by 0 bases, with 8 bases between the two germline ends. The CDR3 contains 14 residues. This CDR3 reads CASSAGISGNTIYF. The CDR3 coding sequence is TGTGCCAGTAGTGCGGGAATCTCTGGAAACACCATATATTTT. Complete variable domain (other parts from reference TRBV19 and TRBJ1-3): DGGITQSPKYLFRKEGQNVTLSCEQNLNHDAMYWYRQDPGQGLRLIYYSQIVNDFQKGDIAEGYSVSREKKESFPLTVTSAQKNPTAFYLCASSAGISGNTIYFGEGSWLTVV.

The CDR3 DNA reads as TGTGCCACCAGCAGAGGGGTTTTGGCAGGGCACACTGAAGCTTTCTTT. Its protein is CATSRGVLAGHTEAFF. The chain employs TRBV15 and TRBJ1-1; a possible D gene is TRBD1 (5 bases). This CDR3 spans 16 amino acids. Trimming cost V 1 base and J 3 bases, with 15 bases left between them. Germline V gene data show CDR1 as LNHNV and CDR2 as YYDKDF (reference sequence).

The chain uses TRBV10-3 and TRBJ1-3; TRBD1 aligns across 8 bases. Germline V gene sequence: CDR1 ENHRY, CDR2 SYGVKD. The CDR3 is made up of 18 amino acids. Losses at the gene ends were 10 bases for V and 5 bases for J; bases not matched to a gene: 22. The CDR3 here is CATLERTGLGTSRNTIYF. In DNA form, the CDR3 reads TGTGCCACCCTCGAAAGGACAGGGCTAGGAACTTCGCGAAACACCATATATTTT.

The chain combines TRBV5-5 with TRBJ1-2, with 8 positions matching TRBD1. The germline V gene encodes CDR1 SGHKS and CDR2 YYEKEE (reference sequence). V dropped 6 bases and J dropped 8; count of bases not matched to a gene: 15. This CDR3 has 15 residues. The CDR3 bases are TGTGCCAGCACCCTATCCCCCGGACAGGGTGGCGGCTACACCTTC. Translation: CASTLSPGQGGGYTF.

The genes are TRBV6-6 and TRBJ2-7; 9 bases are a match to TRBD1. Losses at the gene ends were 0 bases for V and 5 bases for J; bases not matched to a gene: 8. Germline CDR1 and CDR2: MNHNY and SVGAGI (reference sequence). The CDR3 has 16 residues. CDR3: CASSYSRGQGKDEQYF. CDR3 in DNA: TGTGCCAGCAGTTACTCCAGGGGACAGGGAAAGGACGAGCAGTACTTC.

The chain couples TRBV18 to TRBJ1-6; D may be TRBD1 (5 bases). The V gene lost 3 bases and the J gene lost 6 bases, with 9 bases spanning the gap. The CDR3 runs 14 residues. The germline CDR1 and CDR2 sequences are KGHSH and LQKENI. The CDR3 DNA reads as TGTGCCAGCTCACCGGGACTGATTAATTCACCCCTCCACTTT. Translated, it gives CASSPGLINSPLHF.